The 22 T cell receptor beta chains below all came from one sample that was sequenced in a study of T-cell reconstitution after alpha-beta-depleted transplantation in children. As it was prepared, the TCRbeta library received unique molecular identifiers. TCRdb passed the PCR reads through MiXCR, listing each CDR3 protein once. The sample contains approximately 640,000 distinct CDR3 sequences, approximately 17% of which appear only once. Specimen: PBMCs from the stem cell graft donor, collected from the stem cell graft. All receptors derive from a human donor who donated a stem cell graft to a child with acute myeloid leukemia.

This clonotype has ten or more counts. The J gene is TRBJ1-2, the V gene TRBV20-1; tentative D call: TRBD1 (5 bases). Germline loops: CDR1 DFQATT, CDR2 SNEGSKA (reference sequence). The CDR3 runs to 15 residues. The germline V and J ends were trimmed by 6 bases and 2 bases, with 19 bases remaining between them. The CDR3: CSAYYLLGGNYGYTF. In nucleotides, the CDR3 is TGCAGTGCCTACTACCTCCTGGGGGGGAACTATGGCTACACCTTC.

This clonotype was picked up many times. The chain carries TRBV20-1 and TRBJ2-2, with D perhaps TRBD1 (6 bases). Germline CDR1 reads DFQATT; CDR2 reads SNEGSKA (reference sequence). Trimming shortened V by 6 bases and J by 7 bases, and 15 bases separated the two germline ends. The CDR3 has 13 amino acids. CDR3 amino acids: CSARDRSGGELFF. The CDR3 nucleotides read TGCAGTGCACGCGACAGGTCCGGCGGGGAGCTGTTTTTT.

This clonotype was observed a few times. The chain links TRBV20-1 to TRBJ1-5, with TRBD1 matching over 9 bases. Germline-derived CDR1 and CDR2 are DFQATT and SNEGSKA (reference sequence). With V trimmed by 3 bases and J by 0 bases, 6 bases remained unmatched. This CDR3 has 16 amino acids. CDR3 protein: CSARDRGSVSNQPQHF. CDR3 sequence (DNA): TGCAGTGCTAGGGACAGGGGTTCCGTTAGCAATCAGCCCCAGCATTTT.

There are a few counts of this clonotype. The chain combines TRBV21-1 with TRBJ2-7. TRBV21-1 is tagged as a pseudogene. The CDR3 extends over 9 amino acids. The CDR3 here is CTGRYEQYV. DNA for the CDR3: TGCACCGGCCGGTACGAGCAGTACGTC.

The chain employs TRBV27 and TRBJ2-1; the match to TRBD1 covers 9 bases. This CDR3 has 17 residues. V was clipped by 2 bases and J by 6 bases; unmatched bases: 11. Germline values: CDR1 MNHEY, CDR2 SMNVEV (reference sequence). DNA for the CDR3: TGTGCCAGCAGTTTAGAGAGTGCCGGACAGGGGCCCAATGAGCAGTTCTTC. It encodes CASSLESAGQGPNEQFF.

This clonotype was found a few times. The V call is TRBV20-1, the J call TRBJ1-4; unclear D gene. V was clipped by 6 bases and J by 3 bases, with 11 bases between them. The CDR3 has 13 amino acids. Germline CDR1 DFQATT, CDR2 SNEGSKA (reference sequence). The CDR3 nucleotides read TGCAGTGCCCCGGATAATGCTAATGAAAAACTGTTTTTT. Residues: CSAPDNANEKLFF.

This clonotype has a handful of counts. J is TRBJ1-1 and V is TRBV20-1; possible D gene TRBD1, 5 bases. Germline CDR1 is DFQATT and CDR2 is SNEGSKA (reference sequence). The CDR3 sequence is 11 residues long. The V end was cut by 0 bases, the J end by 10 bases, with 9 bases between. CDR3 protein: CSAREGPGAFF. CDR3 in DNA: TGCAGTGCTAGAGAGGGGCCAGGAGCTTTCTTT.

This clonotype was detected ten times or more. The chain uses TRBV30 and TRBJ1-5; unclear D gene. Germline V lookup: CDR1 GTSNPN, CDR2 SVGIG (reference sequence). This CDR3 comprises 13 residues. V dropped 0 bases and J dropped 5 bases, with 8 bases sitting between them. This CDR3 is CAWSVMIDQPQHF. CDR3 bases: TGTGCCTGGAGTGTAATGATCGATCAGCCCCAGCATTTT.

This clonotype was recorded at least ten times. The genes are TRBV10-3 and TRBJ1-6, with 7 bases aligning to TRBD1. The V and J ends lost 8 bases and 9 bases, in that order; junction bases with no gene match: 4. Germline lookup yields CDR1 ENHRY and CDR2 SYGVKD. This CDR3 comprises 12 residues. As DNA, the CDR3 is TGTGCCATCGGGGCAGGGGGTTCACCCCTCCACTTT. Translating gives CAIGAGGSPLHF.

In its sample, this clonotype was seen a few times. This sequence joins TRBV12-3 or TRBV12-4 and TRBJ1-4; a possible D gene is TRBD1 (5 bases). This CDR3 comprises 16 residues. V was trimmed by 0 bases and J by 4 bases, leaving 12 bases between them. The CDR3 nucleotides read TGTGCCAGCAGTTTAGCGGCCGGACAAGTTAATGAAAAACTGTTTTTT. It is translated as CASSLAAGQVNEKLFF.

With respect to this clonotype: This sequence may be a read error, since a much larger clone differs from it by one base. This chain links TRBV20-1 with TRBJ2-5; TRBD2 matches 10 bases. This CDR3 is built from 13 residues. CDR1 is DFQATT, CDR2 SNEGSKA, per germline (reference sequence). CDR3 bases: TGCAGTGTGCCTAGCGGGGGATTAGAGACCCCGTACTTC. This encodes CSVPSGGLETPYF.

The table lists this clonotype with a few counts. The V call is TRBV21-1, the J call TRBJ2-7; TRBD2 is the table's D call, not checked against the DNA. TRBV21-1 is a pseudogene segment. The CDR3 is 16 amino acids. The CDR3: CASSKEGGDLSYEQYV. CDR3 nucleotides: TGTGCCAGCAGCAAAGAAGGAGGGGATCTCTCCTACGAGCAGTACGTC.

This clonotype was picked up many times. The chain joins TRBV7-2 to TRBJ1-1; D may be TRBD1 (6 bases). Trimming left V 5 bases short and J 5 bases short, with 18 bases between. Germline CDR1 and CDR2: SGHTA and FQGNSA. The CDR3 totals 15 residues. The CDR3 reads CASSGRGGKGTEAFF. In DNA form, the CDR3 reads TGTGCCAGCAGCGGTAGGGGGGGGAAAGGGACTGAAGCTTTCTTT.

This clonotype was seen once. A read error may account for a junction end that differs from germline. V gene TRBV5-1 combines with J gene TRBJ1-4; D is perhaps TRBD1 (6 bases). Germline CDR1 SGHRS, CDR2 YFSETQ. This CDR3 has 14 residues. CDR3: CSSSFSGVNEKLFF. The CDR3 DNA reads TGCTCCAGCAGCTTCTCAGGGGTAAATGAAAAACTGTTTTTT.

The chain recombines TRBV21-1 with TRBJ2-3; the D call TRBD2 from the table was never checked on the DNA. TRBV21-1 is a pseudogene. The CDR3 sequence is 16 residues long. The CDR3 loop is CASSTNGTPSTDTQYF. The CDR3, as DNA: TGTGCCAGCAGCACCAACGGGACTCCTAGCACAGATACGCAGTATTTT.

The CDR3 bases are TGCGCCAGCAGCGCTACGACTAGCGGGGGGGTGGGAGAGCAGTTCTTC. Translated, it gives CASSATTSGGVGEQFF. The chain recombines TRBV5-1 with TRBJ2-1; 14 nucleotides align to TRBD2. With V trimmed by 4 bases and J by 10 bases, 10 bases remained unmatched. This CDR3 has 16 residues. Germline CDR1 and CDR2: SGHRS and YFSETQ.

As regards this clonotype: This may stem from a read error, because a much larger clone lies one nucleotide away. This rearrangement joins TRBV12-3 or TRBV12-4 to TRBJ1-2, with D unresolved. V was shortened by 5 bases and J by 6 bases, with 16 bases between the two germline ends. The CDR3 has 14 amino acids. The DNA of the CDR3 is TGTGCCAGCAGTCCCCTTGGGCCGGGTAATGGCTACACCTTC. It codes for CASSPLGPGNGYTF.

This clonotype was counted only a few times. V gene TRBV25-1 combines with J gene TRBJ2-3; 15 bases are a match to TRBD2. Germline-derived CDR1 and CDR2 are MGHDK and SYGVNS. J lost 11 bases, V lost 4 bases, and 10 bases had no gene match. The CDR3 is made up of 16 amino acids. CDR3 bases: TGTGCCAGCAGTGGAGGACTAGCGGGGGGGTCGCAGGAGCAGTATTTT. Translation gives CASSGGLAGGSQEQYF.

This clonotype was counted only a few times. V is TRBV14 and J is TRBJ1-2; perhaps TRBD1 as D (5 bases). Trimming took off 2 bases at V and 5 bases at J, with 15 bases between the two ends. The CDR3 contains 15 residues. CDR1 and CDR2 (germline): SGHDN, FVKESK. CDR3 residues: CASSQSQGRVYGYTF. The CDR3 DNA follows: TGTGCCAGCAGCCAATCCCAGGGACGAGTGTATGGCTACACCTTC. The full variable domain, its missing parts supplied by reference TRBV14 and TRBJ1-2, is EAGVTQFPSHSVIEKGQTVTLRCDPISGHDNLYWYRRVMGKEIKFLLHFVKESKQDESGMPNNRFLAERTGGTYSTLKVQPAELEDSGVYFCASSQSQGRVYGYTFGSGTRLTVV.

Regarding this clonotype: This may come from a read error, since a much larger clone is one base off. The J gene is TRBJ2-2, the V gene TRBV5-5; D ambiguous. Per the germline V gene, CDR1 is SGHKS and CDR2 is YYEKEE (reference sequence). The length of the CDR3 is 14 residues. This CDR3 is CARSWTANTGELFF. The CDR3 DNA is TGTGCCAGGAGCTGGACCGCGAACACCGGGGAGCTGTTTTTT.

This clonotype was recorded a few times. The chain is built from TRBV29-1 and TRBJ2-3, with no clear D. V was shortened by 1 base and J by 4 bases, with 15 bases between the two germline ends. Germline V gene lookup returns CDR1 SQVTM and CDR2 ANQGSEA. The CDR3 has 15 amino acids. CDR3 sequence reads: CSVEGQVPTPDTQYF. Here the CDR3 DNA reads TGCAGCGTTGAAGGCCAGGTCCCTACCCCAGATACGCAGTATTTT.

This clonotype was seen ten or more times. This chain links TRBV7-2 with TRBJ1-1, with D tentatively TRBD1 (6 bases). Per germline, CDR1 SGHTA and CDR2 FQGNSA. The CDR3 consists of 15 residues. V was pared by 5 bases and J by 4 bases, with 17 bases between. CDR3 residues: CASSNLQGISTEAFF. CDR3 DNA: TGTGCCAGCAGCAACCTACAGGGTATTAGCACTGAAGCTTTCTTT.